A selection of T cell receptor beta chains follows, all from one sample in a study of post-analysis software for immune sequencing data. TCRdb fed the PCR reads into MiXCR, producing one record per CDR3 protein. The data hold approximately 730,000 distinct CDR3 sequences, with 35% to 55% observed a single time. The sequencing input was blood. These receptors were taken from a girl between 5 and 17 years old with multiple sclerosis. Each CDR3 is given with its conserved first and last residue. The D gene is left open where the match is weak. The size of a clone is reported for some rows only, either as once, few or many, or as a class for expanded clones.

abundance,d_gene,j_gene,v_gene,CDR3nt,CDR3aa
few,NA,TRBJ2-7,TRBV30,TGTGCCTGGAGACCTCCGGGCAGACCTCCGGTCGAGCAGTACTTC,CAWRPPGRPPVEQYF
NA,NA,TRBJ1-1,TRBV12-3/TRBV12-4,TGTGCCAGCAGTTTTGAGTCATGGAACACTGAAGCTTTCTTT,CASSFESWNTEAFF
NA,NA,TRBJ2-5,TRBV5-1,TGCGCCAGCAGCCCCCAGGAGGGACAAGAGACCCAGTACTTC,CASSPQEGQETQYF
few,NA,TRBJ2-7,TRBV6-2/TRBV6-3,TGTGCCAGTGGGGACGGATACGAGCAGTACTTC,CASGDGYEQYF
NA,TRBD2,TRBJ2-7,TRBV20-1,TGCAGTGCTAGAGCGCTATCTAGCGGGATTAGGTACGAGCAGTACTTC,CSARALSSGIRYEQYF
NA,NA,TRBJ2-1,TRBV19,TGTGCCAGTAACGTCGGGCTAGAGTACAATGAGCAGTTCTTC,CASNVGLEYNEQFF
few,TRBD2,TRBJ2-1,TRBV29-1,TGCAGCGGAGAACTAGCGGACCACAATGAGCAGTTCTTC,CSGELADHNEQFF
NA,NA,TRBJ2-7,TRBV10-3,TGTGCCATCAGTGACCGGGACCGTCAGTACTTC,CAISDRDRQYF
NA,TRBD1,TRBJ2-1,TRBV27,TGTGCCAGCAAAAGTCCGGGACAGGGATTTTACAATGAGCAGTTCTTC,CASKSPGQGFYNEQFF
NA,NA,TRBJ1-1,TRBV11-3,TGTGCCAGCAGCCTGTCGGCGGGGGGGAACACTGAAGCTTTCTTT,CASSLSAGGNTEAFF
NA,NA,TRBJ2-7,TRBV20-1,TGCAGTCCCGAACCCCCGTCCGGGATCCGGCCGCGCGAGCAGTACTTC,CSPEPPSGIRPREQYF
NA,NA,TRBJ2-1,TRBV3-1,TGTGCCAGCAGCCAAGAGACCCTAGGGGCGAGCGAGCAGTTCTTC,CASSQETLGASEQFF
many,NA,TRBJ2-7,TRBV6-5,TGTGCCAGCACTTCAGGCTCCTACGAGCAGTACTTC,CASTSGSYEQYF
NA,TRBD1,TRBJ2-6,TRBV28,TGTGCCAGCAGTCAGCCCACAGGGGACGGGGCCAACGTCCTGACTTTC,CASSQPTGDGANVLTF
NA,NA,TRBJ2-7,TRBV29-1,TGCAGCGTAGGGTTGGGGAGCTCCTACGAGCAGTACTTC,CSVGLGSSYEQYF
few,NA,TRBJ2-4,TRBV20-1,TGCAGTGAAGGAGGCAATTATCGCGGGTTAGCCAAAAACATTCAGTACTTC,CSEGGNYRGLAKNIQYF
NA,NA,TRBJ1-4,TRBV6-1,TGTGCCAGCAGGGTGGACCCACCTAATGAAAAACTGTTTTTT,CASRVDPPNEKLFF
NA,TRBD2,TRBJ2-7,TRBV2,TGTGCCAGAGGACTAGCGAGGACCTACGAGCAGTACTTC,CARGLARTYEQYF
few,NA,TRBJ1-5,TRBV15,TGTGCCACCAGCAGAGGAACAGAGGCACAGCCCCAGCATTTT,CATSRGTEAQPQHF
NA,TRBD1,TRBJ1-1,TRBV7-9,TGTGCCAGCAGCACCTACAGGGGGATGAACACTGAAGCTTTCTTT,CASSTYRGMNTEAFF
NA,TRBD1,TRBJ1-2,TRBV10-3,TGTGCCATCAGTGAGGGGGAGTCAGGGGGCCGCGGCTACACCTTC,CAISEGESGGRGYTF
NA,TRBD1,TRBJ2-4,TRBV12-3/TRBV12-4,TGTGCCAGCAGTTTAAGGGCAGGGGGTGACATTCAGTACTTC,CASSLRAGGDIQYF
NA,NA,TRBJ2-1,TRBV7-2,TGTGCCAGCAGCTTAGAACTAGCTTACAATGAGCAGTTCTTC,CASSLELAYNEQFF
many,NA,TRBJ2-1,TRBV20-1,TGCAGTGCTAGAGACAGGATCGGGTACGATGAGCAGTTCTTC,CSARDRIGYDEQFF
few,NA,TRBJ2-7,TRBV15,TGTGCCACCAGCAACCAACTCCAGGACGAGCAGTACTTC,CATSNQLQDEQYF
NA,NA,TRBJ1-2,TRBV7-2,TGTGCCAGCAGCTTAGTCGATCAGCCCGCTAACTATGGCTACACCTTC,CASSLVDQPANYGYTF
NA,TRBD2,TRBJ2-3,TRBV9,TGTGCCAGCAGCGTAGGGTCTAGCGGAAATACAGATACGCAGTATTTT,CASSVGSSGNTDTQYF
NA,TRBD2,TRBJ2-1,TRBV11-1,TGTGCCAGCAGCTTAGGGGCCGGGACTAGTGGGGAGAACTTCAATGAGCAGTTCTTC,CASSLGAGTSGENFNEQFF
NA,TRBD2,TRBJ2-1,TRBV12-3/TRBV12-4,TGTGCCAGCACCGGACTAGACGCTCATGGGAATGAGCAGTTCTTC,CASTGLDAHGNEQFF
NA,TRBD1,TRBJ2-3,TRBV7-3,TGTGCCAGCAGCCCCCGGACAGGGAGCGGCACAGATACGCAGTATTTT,CASSPRTGSGTDTQYF
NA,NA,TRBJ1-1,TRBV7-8,TGTGCCAGCAGCTTAGCCCAGGATCGGAGAGCTTTCTTT,CASSLAQDRRAFF
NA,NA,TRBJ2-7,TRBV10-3,TGTGCCGCCGCCAAGGCTGCCCCCATAGACGAGCAGTACTTC,CAAAKAAPIDEQYF
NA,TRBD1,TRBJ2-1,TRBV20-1,TGCAGTGCTATATCGGCGTGGGGACAGGCGATCAATGAGCAGTTCTTC,CSAISAWGQAINEQFF